The 2 T cell receptor beta chains presented below share a single source sample, sequenced in a study of human T cells and chemical hapten exposure. In TCRdb, the RACE reads were re-called with MiXCR into one record per CDR3 protein. Among some 110,000 distinct CDR3 sequences listed, 10% to 12% were seen once. As to time point: patch test 3, about 24 weeks after DPC sensitization. Treatment indicated: therapeutic diphenylcyclopropenone sensitization with weekly scalp DPC. The sequences come from whole blood, collected in connection with sensitization to the hapten diphenylcyclopropenone (DPC). These receptors all stem from a woman aged 50 to 65 with alopecia areata. Some clones in this sample may be carry-over from other donors' samples.

This clonotype was found many times. The rearrangement joins TRBV27 to TRBJ2-6, with no clear D. This CDR3 has 16 residues. Trimming took off 3 bases at V and 0 bases at J, with 9 bases between the two ends. CDR1 and CDR2 from the germline V gene are MNHEY and SMNVEV (reference sequence). The CDR3 DNA reads as TGTGCCAGCAGTTTCCGGCCCCACTCTGGGGCCAACGTCCTGACTTTC. Protein sequence: CASSFRPHSGANVLTF. The whole variable domain, filled in from reference TRBV27 and TRBJ2-6, reads EAQVTQNPRYLITVTGKKLTVTCSQNMNHEYMSWYRQDPGLGLRQIYYSMNVEVTDKGDVPEGYKVSRKEKRNFPLILESPSPNQTSLYFCASSFRPHSGANVLTFGAGSRLTVL.

This rearrangement joins TRBV2 to TRBJ2-5; D gene ambiguous. Germline CDR1 is SNHLY and CDR2 is FYNNEI. This CDR3 region has 14 residues. The germline V and J ends were trimmed by 2 bases and 3 bases, with 10 bases remaining between them. The CDR3 DNA reads as TGTGCCAGCAGTGAAATGGGCAGTGAAGAGACCCAGTACTTC. It translates to CASSEMGSEETQYF.